This T cell receptor (beta chain) was observed in a study of T cell repertoires in cytomegalovirus infection. Study background: CMV epitopes in the study were HLA-C-restricted (recently identified) and HLA-B-restricted (well studied). Public TCR beta signatures indicated both CMV infection and matching HLA type. Study-level points and caveats: Ex vivo responses were dominated by HLA-C-restricted CMV-specific TCR beta clonotypes. Summed public TCR beta family frequency identified CMV carriers bearing the relevant HLA.

Each CDR3 protein is one row after TCRdb ran MiXCR on the reads. The sample holds around 230,000 distinct CDR3 sequences; 35% to 45% are singletons and the top ten take approximately 60%. Germline V gene data show CDR1 as PRHDT and CDR2 as FYEKMQ (reference sequence). Trimming cost V 4 bases and J 4 bases; bases outside gene matches: 5. The CDR3 sequence is 15 residues long. As for this clonotype: Its specificity is not known.

The clonotype comes from a human donor in good health (CMV status not recorded). Some clones in this sample may be carry-over from other donors' samples. The chain joins TRBV13 to TRBJ2-1, with TRBD1 matching 9 bases. This material consisted of CD8+ T cells from cultured PBMCs, taken from culture after CMV antigen stimulation. The CDR3 is CASSSQTGGYNEQFF. The CDR3 nucleotides read TGTGCCAGCAGCTCCCAGACAGGGGGTTACAATGAGCAGTTCTTC.